The sequence of this T cell receptor beta chain was determined in a study of blood T cell repertoires in COVID-19. Repertoires were generated with immunoSEQ multiplex PCR, while TCRdb's copy carries only in-frame clones and drops some. The table has over 130,000 clones, about 86% seen once. Looked up from germline, CDR1 is SQVTM and CDR2 is ANQGSEA. The CDR3 length is 13 residues. V was clipped by 4 bases and J by 7 bases; unmatched bases: 9. This chain connects TRBV29-1 to TRBJ2-7; 8 nucleotides match TRBD1. The TCR originated in a man in his sixties or seventies with acute or convalescent COVID-19. Sequencing used peripheral blood. CDR3 in DNA: TGCAGCGTTGTTAGGCAGGGGGCTGGTGAGCAGTACTTC. As protein: CSVVRQGAGEQYF.